The T cell receptor beta chain under discussion was sequenced for a study of cytomegalovirus exposure and HLA in healthy donors. Study-wide findings and caveats: As a later analysis showed, a missense DCLRE1C variant was linked to trimming of TCR beta V- and J-genes. Despite most TCR sequences being rare, some public TCRs occurred in many donors. Altogether, 150 to 200 TCR beta chains were recorded as cytomegalovirus-associated. There were some V segments, including TRBV6-2 and TRBV6-3, excluded as indistinguishable.

PCR primers comprised 60 Vbeta and 13 Jbeta primers. The data were produced by immunoSEQ multiplex PCR, yet TCRdb's version contains in-frame clones alone and is incomplete. The sample records 120,000 to 150,000 clones, around 80% being singletons. V was clipped by 4 bases and J by 2 bases; unmatched bases: 1. The V gene's germline CDR1 is KGHSH and CDR2 LQKENI. This CDR3 has 14 amino acids. Concerning this clone: What it binds is not known.

The TCR comes from a man in his thirties or forties in good health and CMV-seropositive. The chain has TRBV18 and TRBJ2-3; TRBD2 matches at 9 bases. Sequences were obtained from PBMCs. In nucleotides, the CDR3 is TGTGCCAGCTCACTAGCGGGGGCCACAGATACGCAGTATTTT. As protein: CASSLAGATDTQYF.